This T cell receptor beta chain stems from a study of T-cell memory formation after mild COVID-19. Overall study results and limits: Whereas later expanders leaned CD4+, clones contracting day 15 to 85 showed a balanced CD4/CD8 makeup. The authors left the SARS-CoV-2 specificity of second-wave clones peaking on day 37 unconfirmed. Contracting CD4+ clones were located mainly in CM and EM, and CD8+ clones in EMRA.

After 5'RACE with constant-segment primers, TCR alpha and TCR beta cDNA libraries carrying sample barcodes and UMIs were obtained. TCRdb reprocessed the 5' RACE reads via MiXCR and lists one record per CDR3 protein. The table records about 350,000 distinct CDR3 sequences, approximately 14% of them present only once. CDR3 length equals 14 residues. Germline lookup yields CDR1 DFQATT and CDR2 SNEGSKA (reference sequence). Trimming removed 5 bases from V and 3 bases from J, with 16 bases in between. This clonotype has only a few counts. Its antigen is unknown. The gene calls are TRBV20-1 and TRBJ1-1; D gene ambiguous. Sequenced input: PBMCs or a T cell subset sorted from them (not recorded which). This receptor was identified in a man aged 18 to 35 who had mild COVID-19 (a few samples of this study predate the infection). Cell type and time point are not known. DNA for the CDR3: TGCAGTGCTGAATACGGGGAATCGGACACTGAAGCTTTCTTT. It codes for CSAEYGESDTEAFF.